This TCR beta chain was captured by sequencing in a study of PD-1 blockade in classical Hodgkin lymphoma (dated by TCRdb to 2018 to 2020). Turning to the overall study: Nivolumab dosing was 3 mg/kg intravenously every 2 weeks, continuing until either disease progression or unacceptable toxicity. The study used TCR beta sequencing and CyTOF to define a peripheral blood immune signature of response to PD-1 blockade in classical Hodgkin lymphoma. What the authors observed across the whole study: Trial patients with a complete response had baseline diversity similar to that of newly diagnosed patients, while partial responders and progressors had significantly lower diversity. Only a single clinical trial cohort was studied, and what caused the repertoire differences, possibly disease activity or prior therapy, remained undefined. Baseline TCR diversity was reported as lower in newly diagnosed patients than in healthy donors, and lower still in relapsed/refractory patients. By C4D1, a significant rise was seen in CD4+ TCR diversity but not in CD8+ TCR diversity (p=0.0027 vs p=0.16), and the rise was most apparent among complete responders (p=0.02). Patients starting nivolumab less than 1 year after ASCT had lower diversity and were excluded from later analyses to avoid confounding by immune reconstitution.

The meaning of the sample's time point label: cycle 2 day 1 (C2D1) of nivolumab. Every trial patient had relapsed after autologous stem cell transplantation, and cohorts A, B and C differed in prior brentuximab vedotin exposure. The trial cohort comprised fewer than 65 patients with relapsed/refractory classical Hodgkin lymphoma whose best overall responses were complete response, partial response or progressive disease. In the multi-cohort phase II CheckMate 205 trial, trial patients received single-agent nivolumab. An independent review committee assessed best overall response by applying the 2007 International Working Group response criteria. Trial PBMCs were collected immediately before nivolumab initiation (C1D1) and during therapy at cycle 2 day 1 and cycle 4 day 1. Peripheral blood was collected in 8 mL Vacutainer Cell Preparation Tubes, from which PBMCs were isolated by centrifugation and then cryopreserved.

Genomic DNA was isolated using the Qiagen DNeasy kit from unsorted PBMCs as well as from negatively selected CD4+ and CD8+ fractions. TCR beta CDR3 regions were subjected to amplification by immunoSEQ multiplex PCR with primers that anneal to V and J segments. Amplification bias was minimized using a synthetic immune receptor repertoire, and residual bias was removed computationally after sequencing. Per the original workflow: Custom Python scripts were used to quantify repertoire diversity as the Shannon entropy index. The unsorted, CD4+ and CD8+ repertoires were each analyzed separately, with the exception of combined analyses, where CD4+ and CD8+ sequences were merged in silico. A clone counted as expanded when the clone's frequency after treatment rose at least 2-fold relative to C1D1, and clones undetected at baseline were given a pseudocount of 0.5. Singleton clones were defined as clones with 0 or 1 copy at C1D1, and non-singleton clones were defined as clones with 2 or more copies. Clones expanded in unsorted samples were annotated as CD4+, CD8+ or unknown by matching protein sequences in sorted samples from the same patient. Wilcoxon tests on paired samples were used to test changes in diversity from C1D1 to C4D1. TCRdb's version of the immuneACCESS table is confined to in-frame rearrangements and falls short of the full clone set. An unresolved V gene accounts for under half of the shortfall where checked; the remainder is of unknown origin. The V and J calls and clone size come from that table; D and trimming were worked out from the DNA. The sample profile shows roughly 30,000 clones; roughly 71% of them were found once. In total, the top ten clones hold roughly 24% of the sample.

Including cysteine and phenylalanine, the CDR3 has 14 amino acids. The only DNA kept is the CDR3, 42 bases in frame from the first base. The trim is 3 bases for V and 3 bases for J, with a gap of 9 bases between the germline ends. The germline V gene (reference sequence) specifies LNHDA as CDR1 and SQIVND as CDR2. This clone was seen repeatedly, ten times or more. Its antigen specificity is not known. No base-level quality is on record; no much larger clone is a single base apart. This sample includes further DNA sequences coding for the same CDR3. The sequence came from a human donor with classical Hodgkin lymphoma. The chain is assembled from TRBV19 and TRBJ1-5; confidence is insufficient to name the D gene. Sequenced here: peripheral blood mononuclear cells (PBMCs), sampled before the second cycle of nivolumab. The CDR3 region reads CASSIRGFNQPQHF. The nucleotides read TGTGCCAGTAGTATTAGAGGTTTCAATCAGCCCCAGCATTTT. Outside the CDR3, residues come from the reference TRBV19 and TRBJ1-5 proteins, so the full variable domain is: DGGITQSPKYLFRKEGQNVTLSCEQNLNHDAMYWYRQDPGQGLRLIYYSQIVNDFQKGDIAEGYSVSREKKESFPLTVTSAQKNPTAFYLCASSIRGFNQPQHFGDGTRLSIL.